Ten or more counts support the clone carrying this T cell receptor beta chain. Its antigen is unknown. Germline V lookup: CDR1 SGHAT, CDR2 FQNNGV. The ends were cut back, 1 base at V and 7 bases at J, with 4 bases in the middle. This CDR3 is built from 11 residues. The TCR library protocol was used to attach unique molecular identifiers. These identifiers were attached to individual cDNA molecules. MiXCR, applied by TCRdb to the 5' RACE reads, yields one record per CDR3 protein. The sample has roughly 64,000 distinct CDR3 sequences, about 12% seen once; the top ten hold more than 3.5%. These data come from a study of early T cells in non-severe SARS-CoV-2 infection. As for the study in general: The study sequenced bulk RNA from unsorted whole blood, with chains unpaired. Study-level points and caveats: VDJdb matching favored anti-spike CD8 responses, missing private and CD4 specificities.

The sequencing sample was made of whole blood. V usage is TRBV11-2 and J usage is TRBJ2-5; D remains ambiguous. The receptor's source is an adult who was a healthcare worker with PCR-confirmed SARS-CoV-2 infection or an uninfected control (not recorded which). CDR3 region: CASSLGGTQYF. DNA for the CDR3: TGTGCCAGCAGCTTAGGGGGGACCCAGTACTTC.